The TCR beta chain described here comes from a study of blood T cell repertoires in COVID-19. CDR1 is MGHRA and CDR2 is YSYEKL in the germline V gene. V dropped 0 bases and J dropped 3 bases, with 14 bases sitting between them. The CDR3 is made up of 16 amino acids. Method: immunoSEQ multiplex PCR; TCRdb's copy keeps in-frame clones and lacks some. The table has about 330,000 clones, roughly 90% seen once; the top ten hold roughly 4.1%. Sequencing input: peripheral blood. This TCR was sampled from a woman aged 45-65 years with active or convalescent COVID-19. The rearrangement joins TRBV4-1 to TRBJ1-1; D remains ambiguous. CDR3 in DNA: TGCGCCAGCAGCCAAGATGGGGAGGGTTGGGACACTGAAGCTTTCTTT. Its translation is CASSQDGEGWDTEAFF.